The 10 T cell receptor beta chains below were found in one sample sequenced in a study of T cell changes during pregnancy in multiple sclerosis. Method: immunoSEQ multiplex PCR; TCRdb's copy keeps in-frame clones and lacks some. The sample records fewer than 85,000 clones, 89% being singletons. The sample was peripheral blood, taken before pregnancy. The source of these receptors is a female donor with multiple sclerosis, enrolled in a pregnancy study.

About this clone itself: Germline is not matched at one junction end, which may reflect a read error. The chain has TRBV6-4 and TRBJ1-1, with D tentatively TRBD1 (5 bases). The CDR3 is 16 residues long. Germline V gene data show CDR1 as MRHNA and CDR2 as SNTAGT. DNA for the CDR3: TGTGCCAGCAGTGGTGCCGGGACTCCAGCCGGAGAGCTAGGGGTCTTT. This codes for CASSGAGTPAGELGVF.

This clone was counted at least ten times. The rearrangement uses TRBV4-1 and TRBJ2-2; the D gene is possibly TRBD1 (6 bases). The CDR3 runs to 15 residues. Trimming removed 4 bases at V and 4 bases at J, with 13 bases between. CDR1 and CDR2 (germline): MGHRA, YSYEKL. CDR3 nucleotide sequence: TGCGCCAGCAGCCCCGAACTAGGGGGCACCGGGGAGCTGTTTTTT. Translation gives CASSPELGGTGELFF.

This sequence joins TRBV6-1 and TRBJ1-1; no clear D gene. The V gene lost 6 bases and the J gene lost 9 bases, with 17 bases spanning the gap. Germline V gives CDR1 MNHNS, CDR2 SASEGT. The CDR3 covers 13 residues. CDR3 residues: CASRVSGEIKAFF. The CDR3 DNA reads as TGTGCCAGCAGAGTATCTGGGGAGATAAAAGCTTTCTTT.

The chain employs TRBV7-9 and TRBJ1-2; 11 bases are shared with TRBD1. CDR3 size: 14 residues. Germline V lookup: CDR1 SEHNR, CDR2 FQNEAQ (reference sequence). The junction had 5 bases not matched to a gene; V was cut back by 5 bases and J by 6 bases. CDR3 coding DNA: TGTGCCAGCAGCCATCCGGGACAGGGGGATGGCTACACCTTC. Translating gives CASSHPGQGDGYTF.

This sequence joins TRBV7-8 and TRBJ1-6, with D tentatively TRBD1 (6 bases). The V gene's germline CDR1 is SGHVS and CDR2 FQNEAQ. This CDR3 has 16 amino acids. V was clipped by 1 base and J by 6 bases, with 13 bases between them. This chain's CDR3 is CASSLGGVGGNSPLHF. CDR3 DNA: TGTGCCAGCAGCTTAGGAGGGGTAGGGGGTAATTCACCCCTCCACTTT.

CDR3 DNA sequence: TGTGCCAGCAGCTTGAGAGAGAACACTGAAGCTTTCTTT. Translation: CASSLRENTEAFF. This sequence joins TRBV7-8 and TRBJ1-1; no firm D call. Germline CDR1 is SGHVS and CDR2 is FQNEAQ. The CDR3 has 13 amino acids. V was cut by 3 bases and J by 1 base, with 6 bases left in between.

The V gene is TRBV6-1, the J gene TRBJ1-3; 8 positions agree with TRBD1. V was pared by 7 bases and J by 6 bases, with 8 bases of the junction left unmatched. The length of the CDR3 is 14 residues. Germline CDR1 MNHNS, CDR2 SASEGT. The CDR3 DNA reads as TGTGCCAGCATCTTGGACAGGGATCTAAACACCATATATTTT. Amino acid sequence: CASILDRDLNTIYF.

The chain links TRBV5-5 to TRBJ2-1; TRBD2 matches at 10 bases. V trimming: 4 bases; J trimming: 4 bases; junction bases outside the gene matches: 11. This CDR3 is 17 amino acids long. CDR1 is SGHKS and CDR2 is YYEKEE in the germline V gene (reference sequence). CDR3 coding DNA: TGTGCCAGCAGCCCACACGTCCGAGCGGGGGGGTACAATGAGCAGTTCTTC. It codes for CASSPHVRAGGYNEQFF.

This CDR3 reads CASSQDARGGAGQPQHF. In nucleotides, the CDR3 is TGCGCCAGCAGCCAAGATGCTAGAGGGGGGGCAGGTCAGCCCCAGCATTTT. The chain couples TRBV4-3 to TRBJ1-5, with D perhaps matching TRBD1 (6 bases). The CDR3 covers 17 residues. From germline, CDR1 is LGHNA and CDR2 YSLEER. The germline V and J ends were trimmed by 0 bases and 6 bases, with 18 bases remaining between them.

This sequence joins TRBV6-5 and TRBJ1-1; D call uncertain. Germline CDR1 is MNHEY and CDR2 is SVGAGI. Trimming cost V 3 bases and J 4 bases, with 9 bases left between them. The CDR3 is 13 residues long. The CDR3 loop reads CASSYREGTEAFF. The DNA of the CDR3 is TGTGCCAGCAGTTATCGGGAGGGCACTGAAGCTTTCTTT.